A single sample gave rise to the 15 T cell receptor beta chains below, sequenced in a study of T cell responses to AZD1222 COVID-19 vaccine. Profiling relied on immunoSEQ multiplex PCR, and the TCRdb table lists in-frame clones only, not all of them. The sample has 150,000 to 160,000 clones; around nine tenths are singletons. The source was peripheral blood, collected 28 days after the second AZD1222 dose. These TCRs come from an adult who received the AZD1222 COVID-19 vaccine.

The rearrangement joins TRBV5-1 to TRBJ1-1; maybe TRBD1 (5 bases). V lost 2 bases, J lost 1 base, and 12 bases lay in between. The V gene's germline CDR1 is SGHRS and CDR2 YFSETQ. CDR3 size: 15 residues. The CDR3 bases are TGCGCCAGCAGCTTAACAACCGGACAGAACACTGAAGCTTTCTTT. Protein sequence: CASSLTTGQNTEAFF. The variable domain in full, completed from reference TRBV5-1 and TRBJ1-1, reads KAGVTQTPRYLIKTRGQQVTLSCSPISGHRSVSWYQQTPGQGLQFLFEYFSETQRNKGNFPGRFSGRQFSNSRSEMNVSTLELGDSALYLCASSLTTGQNTEAFFGQGTRLTVV.

The chain uses TRBV27 and TRBJ2-1; 12 nucleotides line up with TRBD2. The CDR3 extends over 15 amino acids. Germline V gene sequence: CDR1 MNHEY, CDR2 SMNVEV (reference sequence). V gave up 3 bases and J gave up 10 bases; unmatched junction bases: 7. Here the CDR3 DNA reads TGTGCCAGCAGTTTGTCTAGCGGGGGGGCAGCGGAGCAGTTCTTC. This sequence encodes CASSLSSGGAAEQFF.

This clone was observed a handful of times. The rearrangement uses TRBV5-4 and TRBJ1-6; D gene unclear. The CDR3 is made up of 15 amino acids. Germline values: CDR1 SGHNT, CDR2 YYREEE (reference sequence). Trimming took off 5 bases at V and 7 bases at J, with 16 bases between the two ends. In DNA, the CDR3 is TGTGCCAGCAGTCAGTGGTCCCTTGGGAATTCACCCCTCCACTTT. This translates into CASSQWSLGNSPLHF.

This clone was counted a few times. The chain links TRBV28 to TRBJ1-5; TRBD1 matches at 7 bases. Germline values: CDR1 MDHEN, CDR2 SYDVKM. CDR3 length: 13 residues. The junction had 5 bases not matched to a gene; V was cut back by 5 bases and J by 7 bases. CDR3 sequence: CASSLQGGQPQHF. For the CDR3, the DNA is TGTGCCAGCAGTCTGCAGGGGGGGCAGCCCCAGCATTTT.

The chain is built from TRBV5-4 and TRBJ2-7; D is possibly TRBD2 (5 bases). Between the trimmed V and J ends, which lost 4 bases and 0 bases, there was a span of 11 bases. Germline loops: CDR1 SGHNT, CDR2 YYREEE (reference sequence). This CDR3 has 14 residues. CDR3 amino acids: CASSHFTSSYEQYF. Written as DNA, the CDR3 is TGTGCCAGCAGCCATTTTACTAGCTCCTACGAGCAGTACTTC.

The chain joins TRBV19 to TRBJ1-1; maybe TRBD1 (6 bases). This CDR3 contains 14 residues. Germline V gene lookup returns CDR1 LNHDA and CDR2 SQIVND (reference sequence). V dropped 5 bases and J dropped 4 bases, with 14 bases sitting between them. Written as DNA, the CDR3 is TGTGCCAGTAGTGCCCAAGGGGGGGTCACTGAAGCTTTCTTT. Protein product: CASSAQGGVTEAFF.

The chain recombines TRBV2 with TRBJ2-1; D gene uncertain. Germline CDR1 and CDR2: SNHLY and FYNNEI. This CDR3 is 11 amino acids long. Trimming pared 4 bases from V and 14 bases from J, leaving 12 bases between. CDR3 bases: TGTGCCAGCAGTGTTGGATGGTCGGAGTTCTTC. Translated, it gives CASSVGWSEFF.

The J gene is TRBJ1-1, the V gene TRBV11-3, with 7 bases fitting TRBD1. Per the germline V gene, CDR1 is SGHNT and CDR2 is YENEEA. Trimming cost V 0 bases and J 1 base; bases outside gene matches: 17. The CDR3 runs 20 residues. Here the CDR3 reads CASSLEFPGQMITWNTEAFF. The CDR3 region has the DNA TGTGCCAGCAGCTTAGAGTTCCCGGGACAGATGATTACATGGAACACTGAAGCTTTCTTT.

V and J are TRBV19 and TRBJ1-5, with a tentative D call TRBD1 (6 bases). Germline CDR1 LNHDA, CDR2 SQIVND (reference sequence). The CDR3 is 15 amino acids. Trimming took off 3 bases at V and 9 bases at J, with 18 bases between the two ends. The CDR3 sequence: CASSIEGHLLWPQHF. CDR3 DNA sequence: TGTGCCAGTAGTATCGAGGGACATCTGTTGTGGCCCCAGCATTTT.

The chain uses TRBV6-5 and TRBJ2-3, with TRBD2 matching over 7 bases. This CDR3 spans 13 amino acids. The trim removed 6 bases at V and 9 bases at J, leaving 9 bases unmatched. Germline V lookup: CDR1 MNHEY, CDR2 SVGAGI. CDR3 DNA sequence: TGTGCCAGCAGAGACGAACTAGCGCTCACGCAGTATTTT. Its protein is CASRDELALTQYF.

Here the CDR3 reads CASSTRGEGGYTF. DNA for the CDR3: TGTGCCAGCAGCACCCGGGGAGAAGGAGGCTACACCTTC. V usage is TRBV27 and J usage is TRBJ1-2; D not resolved. Germline CDR1 is MNHEY and CDR2 is SMNVEV (reference sequence). V was clipped by 6 bases and J by 8 bases, with 16 bases between them. The CDR3 spans 13 residues.

V is TRBV13 and J is TRBJ1-6; D may be TRBD1 (5 bases). Germline V gene sequence: CDR1 PRHDT, CDR2 FYEKMQ (reference sequence). This CDR3 contains 13 residues. V lost 2 bases to trimming and J lost 13 bases, with 12 bases between them. The DNA of the CDR3 is TGTGCCAGCAGCTTACTGGCAGGGCCGCCCCTCCACTTT. Amino acid sequence: CASSLLAGPPLHF. The full variable domain, its missing parts supplied by reference TRBV13 and TRBJ1-6, is AAGVIQSPRHLIKEKRETATLKCYPIPRHDTVYWYQQGPGQDPQFLISFYEKMQSDKGSIPDRFSAQQFSDYHSELNMSSLELGDSALYFCASSLLAGPPLHFGNGTRLTVT.

Turning to this clone: Other nucleotide sequences in the sample specify the same CDR3. The chain has TRBV18 and TRBJ2-5; D is undetermined. The ends were cut back, 6 bases at V and 1 base at J, with 3 bases in the middle. The CDR3 totals 11 residues. CDR1 KGHSH and CDR2 LQKENI come from the germline V gene. The CDR3 protein is CASSRQETQYF. Here the CDR3 DNA reads TGTGCCAGCTCGCGCCAAGAGACCCAGTACTTC.

This chain links TRBV19 with TRBJ2-7; 11 positions agree with TRBD1. The germline CDR1 and CDR2 sequences are LNHDA and SQIVND (reference sequence). This CDR3 is 15 amino acids long. Unmatched junction bases numbered 5, after V lost 5 bases and J lost 2 bases. The CDR3 coding sequence is TGTGCCAGTAGTGGCCGGGACAGGGGGGCCTACGAGCAGTACTTC. Its translation: CASSGRDRGAYEQYF.

Regarding this clone: At the DNA level, this CDR3 is encoded by other sequences in the same sample as well. The chain couples TRBV5-1 to TRBJ1-1; TRBD1 matches 7 bases. V shed 3 bases and J 3 bases; nucleotides not matched to a gene: 5. Germline-derived CDR1 and CDR2 are SGHRS and YFSETQ. There are 14 residues in the CDR3. CDR3 residues: CASSSAGGYTEAFF. The CDR3 coding sequence is TGCGCCAGCAGCTCCGCAGGGGGGTACACTGAAGCTTTCTTT.